Following are 14 T cell receptor beta chains from one sample sequenced in a study of shared clonotypes between healthy human individuals. The data were produced by immunoSEQ multiplex PCR, yet TCRdb's version contains in-frame clones alone and is incomplete. Of some 680,000 clones listed, 73% are singletons. The sequenced material came from memory CD4+ T cells sorted from blood. This sample's subset: CD45RA-negative fraction. The receptor source for this set is a woman aged 25-40 years in good health.

This clone was recorded a few times. The V and J genes are TRBV5-1 and TRBJ2-7, with 8 bases aligning to TRBD1. This CDR3 spans 15 amino acids. Germline V lookup: CDR1 SGHRS, CDR2 YFSETQ. V dropped 1 base and J dropped 3; count of bases not matched to a gene: 6. CDR3 DNA: TGCGCCAGCAGCTTGCAGGATACAGGGGGCTACGAGCAGTACTTC. Its protein product is CASSLQDTGGYEQYF.

The CDR3 region is CASSLTSVTGELFF. CDR3 nucleotides: TGTGCCAGCAGCTTGACCTCTGTCACCGGGGAGCTGTTTTTT. The chain has TRBV7-9 and TRBJ2-2; D not resolved. Between the trimmed V and J ends, which lost 3 bases and 4 bases, there was a span of 9 bases. Germline V gene lookup returns CDR1 SEHNR and CDR2 FQNEAQ (reference sequence). This CDR3 is built from 14 residues.

The CDR3 region is CASSALSAGGSDTQYF. The CDR3 coding sequence is TGTGCCAGCAGCGCTCTGAGTGCGGGAGGGTCAGATACGCAGTATTTT. The J gene is TRBJ2-3, the V gene TRBV7-8; TRBD2 agrees at 9 bases. V lost 5 bases to trimming and J lost 4 bases; unmatched junction nucleotides: 10. Germline V gene sequence: CDR1 SGHVS, CDR2 FQNEAQ. The CDR3 runs 16 residues.

The chain uses TRBV19 and TRBJ2-5, with TRBD2 matching over 8 bases. Germline V gene sequence: CDR1 LNHDA, CDR2 SQIVND (reference sequence). V was clipped by 6 bases and J by 5 bases; unmatched bases: 5. CDR3 size: 13 residues. This CDR3 is CASRGLAWETQYF. CDR3 coding DNA: TGTGCCAGTAGAGGACTAGCTTGGGAGACCCAGTACTTC. The full variable domain, in which reference TRBV19 and TRBJ2-5 provide the parts outside the CDR3, is DGGITQSPKYLFRKEGQNVTLSCEQNLNHDAMYWYRQDPGQGLRLIYYSQIVNDFQKGDIAEGYSVSREKKESFPLTVTSAQKNPTAFYLCASRGLAWETQYFGPGTRLLVL.

The gene calls are TRBV27 and TRBJ1-1, with D possibly being TRBD1 (6 bases). The V end lost 9 bases, the J end lost 1 base, and 12 bases lay between the germline ends. The CDR3 runs 13 residues. Germline CDR1 reads MNHEY; CDR2 reads SMNVEV (reference sequence). CDR3 sequence (DNA): TGTGCCAGTCGGGACATTTGGAACACTGAAGCTTTCTTT. Encoded protein: CASRDIWNTEAFF.

The chain is built from TRBV27 and TRBJ2-7; 7 nucleotides line up with TRBD2. Germline CDR1 reads MNHEY; CDR2 reads SMNVEV (reference sequence). Trimming at V came to 4 bases and at J to 6 bases, leaving 15 bases not matched to a gene. The CDR3 is 16 residues long. CDR3 bases: TGTGCCAGCAGTTCCTCTCCAGGGCGGGAGAGTCGCGAGCAGTACTTC. Residues: CASSSSPGRESREQYF.

The rearrangement uses TRBV6-6 and TRBJ2-1, with 8 bases fitting TRBD1. CDR3 length: 14 residues. The ends lost 4 bases at V and 5 bases at J; junction bases unmatched: 4. Germline loops: CDR1 MNHNY, CDR2 SVGAGI (reference sequence). Here the CDR3 reads CASSLGQGNNEQFF. In DNA, the CDR3 is TGTGCCAGCAGTTTAGGACAGGGCAACAATGAGCAGTTCTTC.

The chain links TRBV5-1 to TRBJ2-5, with 15 nucleotides matching TRBD2. Germline CDR1 reads SGHRS; CDR2 reads YFSETQ. CDR3 length: 17 amino acids. V lost 6 bases to trimming and J lost 4 bases; unmatched junction nucleotides: 10. The CDR3, as DNA: TGCGCCAGCACCTCGGAGGGACTAGCGGGAGGTGGAGAGACCCAGTACTTC. It encodes CASTSEGLAGGGETQYF.

The J gene is TRBJ1-5, the V gene TRBV5-1; 9 bases agree with TRBD1. J was trimmed by 3 bases and V by 4 bases; bases with no gene match: 8. This CDR3 is built from 16 residues. The V gene's germline CDR1 is SGHRS and CDR2 YFSETQ. The CDR3 loop is CASSPSGTGINQPQHF. The CDR3 DNA follows: TGCGCCAGCAGCCCATCCGGGACAGGGATCAATCAGCCCCAGCATTTT.

This rearrangement joins TRBV5-1 to TRBJ2-7, with no clear D. The germline V and J ends were trimmed by 4 bases and 0 bases, with 11 bases remaining between them. This CDR3 is built from 14 residues. The V gene's germline CDR1 is SGHRS and CDR2 YFSETQ. The CDR3 DNA reads as TGCGCCAGCAGCAAGACTCGGAGCTCCTACGAGCAGTACTTC. Its protein is CASSKTRSSYEQYF.

In regard to this clone: The sample holds other DNA sequences that translate to the same CDR3. This chain connects TRBV27 to TRBJ1-1; maybe TRBD1 (5 bases). Trimming removed 5 bases at V and 4 bases at J, with 11 bases between. Germline loops: CDR1 MNHEY, CDR2 SMNVEV (reference sequence). This CDR3 has 13 residues. CDR3 residues: CASSRTLGTEAFF. The CDR3 DNA is TGTGCCAGCAGTCGGACATTAGGCACTGAAGCTTTCTTT.

The chain uses TRBV6-4 and TRBJ2-1, with 11 bases matching TRBD1. There are 14 residues in the CDR3. Per the germline V gene, CDR1 is MRHNA and CDR2 is SNTAGT. The J segment lost 6 bases and the V segment lost 6 bases, leaving 4 bases of the junction unmatched. Written as DNA, the CDR3 is TGTGCCAGCAGCCCCGGGACAGGGGGCAATGAGCAGTTCTTC. Amino acids: CASSPGTGGNEQFF.

The chain links TRBV2 to TRBJ2-7; 10 positions match TRBD2. This CDR3 has 15 amino acids. With 3 bases clipped from V and 5 bases from J, the junction kept 7 bases outside the gene matches. Germline V CDR1 and CDR2: SNHLY, FYNNEI. CDR3 protein: CASSEEREGPHEQYF. DNA of the CDR3: TGTGCCAGCAGTGAGGAGCGGGAGGGCCCTCACGAGCAGTACTTC.

This clone has just one count. This chain links TRBV28 with TRBJ1-5; TRBD1 matches at 8 bases. Germline-derived CDR1 and CDR2 are MDHEN and SYDVKM. J lost 6 bases, V lost 8 bases, and 9 bases had no gene match. The CDR3 is made up of 14 amino acids. The CDR3 region has the DNA TGTGCCAGCCTAGGACAGGGAGGCTCTCAGCCCCAGCATTTT. It yields the protein CASLGQGGSQPQHF.